These 31 T cell receptor beta chains were sequenced from one sample in a study of OX40 agonist ivuxolimab in advanced cancers. The data were produced by immunoSEQ multiplex PCR, yet TCRdb's version contains in-frame clones alone and is incomplete. The profile shows approximately 48,000 clones, around 77% of them singletons. Here the sequenced sample was CD4+ or CD8+ T cells sorted from blood, taken in a trial of the OX40 agonist ivuxolimab. The receptors here all came from an adult with an advanced solid tumor such as melanoma, head and neck, liver or kidney cancer.

This clone was observed a handful of times. The chain recombines TRBV14 with TRBJ2-7; no definite D call. Germline values: CDR1 SGHDN, CDR2 FVKESK. The CDR3 is made up of 15 amino acids. V was trimmed by 1 base and J by 2 bases, leaving 12 bases between them. The CDR3 DNA reads TGTGCCAGCAGCCAAGTAATAGGGCAACCCTACGAGCAGTACTTC. This codes for CASSQVIGQPYEQYF.

By share of the sample, this clone is medium-sized. The chain employs TRBV11-2 and TRBJ1-6; D ambiguous. Germline V gene lookup returns CDR1 SGHAT and CDR2 FQNNGV. The CDR3 covers 14 residues. V lost 4 bases and J 9 bases, leaving 13 bases between the germline ends. The CDR3 protein is CASSSTLSGSPLHF. CDR3 bases: TGTGCCAGCAGCTCCACACTGAGCGGTTCACCCCTCCACTTT.

The chain joins TRBV18 to TRBJ1-1; no firm D call. The germline gives CDR1 KGHSH, CDR2 LQKENI. The CDR3 covers 15 residues. V dropped 4 bases and J dropped 5 bases, with 17 bases sitting between them. DNA for the CDR3: TGTGCCAGCTCACGGGTCCCCTACCCGGAGACTGAAGCTTTCTTT. Protein: CASSRVPYPETEAFF.

The J gene is TRBJ2-1, the V gene TRBV4-2; no reliable D call. With 0 bases removed from V and 1 base from J, the gap between germline ends came to 7 bases. Germline V gene data show CDR1 as LGHNA and CDR2 as YNFKEQ. The CDR3 loop spans 15 amino acids. The DNA of the CDR3 is TGTGCCAGCAGCCAAGACTCAGCGTCCTACAATGAGCAGTTCTTC. The encoded protein is CASSQDSASYNEQFF.

This chain connects TRBV9 to TRBJ1-2; D is undetermined. Germline values: CDR1 SGDLS, CDR2 YYNGEE. V was trimmed by 0 bases and J by 8 bases, leaving 8 bases between them. This CDR3 is built from 12 residues. The CDR3 region has the DNA TGTGCCAGCAGCGTAGAAACGGCCGGCTACACCTTC. It specifies CASSVETAGYTF.

This chain's CDR3 is CASSEGPLFPYEQYF. The CDR3 DNA follows: TGCGCCAGCAGTGAGGGGCCTCTATTCCCCTACGAGCAGTACTTC. The chain is built from TRBV10-1 and TRBJ2-7; no definite D call. The CDR3 extends over 15 amino acids. Per the germline V gene, CDR1 is WNHNN and CDR2 is SYGVQD (reference sequence). V was cut by 2 bases and J by 2 bases, with 13 bases left in between.

The rearrangement uses TRBV10-3 and TRBJ2-1; 9 nucleotides agree with TRBD2. The CDR3 is 17 amino acids. Per the germline V gene, CDR1 is ENHRY and CDR2 is SYGVKD. V trimming: 2 bases; J trimming: 6 bases; junction bases outside the gene matches: 11. CDR3 nucleotides: TGTGCCATCAGTGAGGGTTTTTCTAGCGGGACCCCCAATGAGCAGTTCTTC. This codes for CAISEGFSSGTPNEQFF.

The chain couples TRBV7-9 to TRBJ2-5; 11 nucleotides agree with TRBD2. Germline V CDR1 and CDR2: SEHNR, FQNEAQ (reference sequence). This CDR3 is 16 amino acids long. V trimming: 6 bases; J trimming: 2 bases; junction bases outside the gene matches: 8. DNA for the CDR3: TGTGCCAGCAGACGGACTAGCGGGTTAGGGCAAGAGACCCAGTACTTC. Protein product: CASRRTSGLGQETQYF.

This chain links TRBV6-1 with TRBJ1-1; TRBD1 might be the D (6 bases). Trimming pared 6 bases from V and 1 base from J, leaving 15 bases between. The V gene's germline CDR1 is MNHNS and CDR2 SASEGT. The CDR3 is 15 amino acids. The CDR3 region is CASSGVTGGNTEAFF. The CDR3 nucleotides are TGTGCCAGCAGCGGTGTGACAGGTGGGAACACTGAAGCTTTCTTT.

The genes are TRBV7-6 and TRBJ2-7; TRBD2 agrees at 9 bases. V was pared by 2 bases and J by 7 bases, with 9 bases of the junction left unmatched. CDR3 length: 15 amino acids. Germline V CDR1 and CDR2: SGHVS, FNYEAQ. CDR3 in DNA: TGTGCCAGCAGCTTATGGTCTAGCGGGATTGGGGAGCAGTACTTC. Protein product: CASSLWSSGIGEQYF.

This clone is a singleton in its sample. The J gene is TRBJ1-5, the V gene TRBV7-6, with D uncertain. The CDR3 consists of 13 residues. The V end was cut by 3 bases, the J end by 0 bases, with 3 bases between. Germline CDR1 SGHVS, CDR2 FNYEAQ. The CDR3 spells CASSFDSNQPQHF. The DNA of the CDR3 is TGTGCCAGCAGCTTTGATAGCAATCAGCCCCAGCATTTT.

CDR3 in amino acids: CASSNGGSGNTIYF. CDR3 in DNA: TGTGCCAGCAGTAACGGGGGTTCTGGAAACACCATATATTTT. This chain connects TRBV4-2 to TRBJ1-3, with D possibly TRBD1 on 5 matching bases. Trimming removed 6 bases from V and 1 base from J, with 10 bases in between. Germline V gene lookup returns CDR1 LGHNA and CDR2 YNFKEQ. This CDR3 has 14 residues.

The chain uses TRBV5-1 and TRBJ2-3; no firm D call. The CDR3 has 15 amino acids. Trimming left V 1 base short and J 4 bases short, with 13 bases between. From germline, CDR1 is SGHRS and CDR2 YFSETQ. In nucleotides, the CDR3 is TGCGCCAGCAGCTTGCTAGAAGAAGGGTCAGATACGCAGTATTTT. This codes for CASSLLEEGSDTQYF.

The chain joins TRBV6-6 to TRBJ1-5, with D perhaps matching TRBD1 (6 bases). The CDR3 is 16 residues long. Deletions cut 2 bases from V and 6 bases from J, with 17 bases between. Germline V gene sequence: CDR1 MNHNY, CDR2 SVGAGI (reference sequence). The CDR3 loop is CASSYPEGGAGQPQHF. The CDR3 bases are TGTGCCAGCAGTTACCCCGAGGGGGGCGCAGGTCAGCCCCAGCATTTT.

The rearrangement uses TRBV19 and TRBJ1-2; D remains unclear. Germline V CDR1 and CDR2: LNHDA, SQIVND (reference sequence). V was shortened by 6 bases and J by 4 bases, with 18 bases between the two germline ends. CDR3 length equals 15 residues. CDR3 bases: TGTGCCAGTAGCATTTCCGGGCAGAGGATCTATGGCTACACCTTC. Protein: CASSISGQRIYGYTF.

The rearrangement links TRBV27 to TRBJ2-7; 7 nucleotides align to TRBD2. The CDR3 totals 17 residues. V was pared by 5 bases and J by 8 bases, with 21 bases of the junction left unmatched. Germline V gene lookup returns CDR1 MNHEY and CDR2 SMNVEV (reference sequence). In DNA, the CDR3 is TGTGCCAGCAGTCTCAACTATCCGGGACTAACTCCTAACCAGCAGTACTTC. The encoded protein is CASSLNYPGLTPNQQYF.

This clone was detected only once. The J gene is TRBJ1-6, the V gene TRBV18; 7 bases match TRBD1. The CDR3 is 14 residues long. After removal of 4 bases from V and 7 bases from J, the junction contained 4 bases not matched to a gene. Per germline, CDR1 KGHSH and CDR2 LQKENI. In nucleotides, the CDR3 is TGTGCCAGCTCACTTCAGACAGGGAATTCACCCCTCCACTTT. This sequence encodes CASSLQTGNSPLHF. Variable domain in full (rest from reference TRBV18 and TRBJ1-6): NAGVMQNPRHLVRRRGQEARLRCSPMKGHSHVYWYRQLPEEGLKFMVYLQKENIIDESGMPKERFSAEFPKEGPSILRIQQVVRGDSAAYFCASSLQTGNSPLHFGNGTRLTVT.

Remarks on this clone: Here the CDR3 omits its conserved ending phenylalanine or tryptophan, so a read error is the likely source. The limits of the CDR3 on the DNA are not certain, so only TCRdb's listed CDR3 is given. The chain employs TRBV7-2 and TRBJ1-4. The germline V gene encodes CDR1 SGHTA and CDR2 FQGNSA. 10 amino acids form the CDR3, both terminal residues included. The CDR3 sequence: CASSLPGPPV.

The chain employs TRBV6-6 and TRBJ1-1; a weak D match, TRBD1 (6 bases). Germline lookup yields CDR1 MNHNY and CDR2 SVGAGI (reference sequence). This CDR3 spans 14 amino acids. V lost 2 bases and J 11 bases, leaving 18 bases between the germline ends. CDR3 bases: TGTGCCAGCAGTTACCACCTTGACAGGACCGAGGCTTTCTTT. Its translation: CASSYHLDRTEAFF.

V usage is TRBV6-5 and J usage is TRBJ1-4; D ambiguous. Germline V gene data show CDR1 as MNHEY and CDR2 as SVGAGI. CDR3 length equals 14 residues. V was trimmed by 6 bases and J by 5 bases, leaving 13 bases between them. The CDR3 nucleotides read TGTGCCAGCAGGGGTGGGCAGAAAAATGAAAAACTGTTTTTT. It translates to CASRGGQKNEKLFF.

Of note for this clone: A junction boundary mismatches the germline segment, possibly from a read error. The CDR3 DNA reads as TGCGCCAGCAGCGTCGGGACAGCTGGAACCACCATATATTTT. It encodes CASSVGTAGTTIYF. This rearrangement joins TRBV5-1 to TRBJ1-3; TRBD1 aligns across 7 bases. The CDR3 covers 14 residues. Looked up from germline, CDR1 is SGHRS and CDR2 is YFSETQ.

The chain recombines TRBV11-3 with TRBJ2-7; 8 bases align to TRBD1. With 3 bases clipped from V and 6 bases from J, the junction kept 4 bases outside the gene matches. Germline V gives CDR1 SGHNT, CDR2 YENEEA. The length of the CDR3 is 13 residues. CDR3 nucleotide sequence: TGTGCCAGCAGCTTGACAGGGGATCGCGAGCAGTACTTC. Protein sequence: CASSLTGDREQYF.

The CDR3 nucleotides read TGTGCCAGCAGCCAAGGACACGGATCGAGCGTAAGCTACACCTTC. Amino acid sequence: CASSQGHGSSVSYTF. The chain couples TRBV6-6 to TRBJ1-2, with D perhaps TRBD1 (5 bases). Trimming removed 6 bases from V and 9 bases from J, with 23 bases in between. The CDR3 has 15 amino acids. Germline V gives CDR1 MNHNY, CDR2 SVGAGI (reference sequence).

CDR3 sequence (DNA): TGTGCCGCCAGCGAGGGGGCTAACACTGAAGCTTTCTTT. It specifies CAASEGANTEAFF. The rearrangement links TRBV6-1 to TRBJ1-1, with 7 bases fitting TRBD1. The CDR3 extends over 13 amino acids. V shed 11 bases, J shed 2 bases, and the junction held 8 bases outside the gene matches. The V gene's germline CDR1 is MNHNS and CDR2 SASEGT.

This rearrangement joins TRBV6-5 to TRBJ2-1, with 7 positions matching TRBD1. J gave up 2 bases and V 4 bases, and 5 bases lay outside the gene matches. The CDR3 totals 15 residues. Germline-derived CDR1 and CDR2 are MNHEY and SVGAGI. The CDR3 nucleotides read TGTGCCAGCAGTTCAGACGGACAGGCCTACAATGAGCAGTTCTTC. This encodes CASSSDGQAYNEQFF.

This clone has a handful of counts. The chain links TRBV6-5 to TRBJ2-7, with 9 positions matching TRBD1. The germline gives CDR1 MNHEY, CDR2 SVGAGI. This CDR3 region has 15 residues. V dropped 0 bases and J dropped 3; count of bases not matched to a gene: 3. The DNA for the CDR3 is TGTGCCAGCAGTTACTCAACGACAGGGGGCTACGAGCAGTACTTC. It translates to CASSYSTTGGYEQYF.

The chain uses TRBV29-1 and TRBJ2-2, with 8 bases fitting TRBD2. The V segment lost 6 bases and the J segment 5 bases; nucleotides outside the gene matches: 8. Germline V gives CDR1 SQVTM, CDR2 ANQGSEA. The CDR3 sequence is 14 residues long. The CDR3 DNA follows: TGCAGCGTAAAACTAGCGGCGAGAACCGGGGAGCTGTTTTTT. Protein: CSVKLAARTGELFF.

The chain has TRBV19 and TRBJ2-7; tentative D call: TRBD2 (6 bases). Deletions cut 3 bases from V and 7 bases from J, with 16 bases between. Germline-derived CDR1 and CDR2 are LNHDA and SQIVND (reference sequence). This CDR3 has 14 residues. The CDR3 coding sequence is TGTGCCAGTAGTATTGGTCTAGCGCAAACGGAGCAGTACTTC. Translating it yields CASSIGLAQTEQYF. Supplemented by reference TRBV19 and TRBJ2-7, the full variable domain reads DGGITQSPKYLFRKEGQNVTLSCEQNLNHDAMYWYRQDPGQGLRLIYYSQIVNDFQKGDIAEGYSVSREKKESFPLTVTSAQKNPTAFYLCASSIGLAQTEQYFGPGTRLTVT.

The chain uses TRBV5-4 and TRBJ1-6; D is unresolved. Trimming stripped 6 bases from V and 7 bases from J, with 11 bases between. Germline V gene sequence: CDR1 SGHNT, CDR2 YYREEE (reference sequence). The length of the CDR3 is 13 residues. The CDR3 DNA reads as TGTGCCAGCACCCGAGCGGTGAATTCACCCCTCCACTTT. This sequence encodes CASTRAVNSPLHF.

The chain couples TRBV7-3 to TRBJ2-1; 7 positions match TRBD2. The CDR3 consists of 16 residues. J was trimmed by 5 bases and V by 5 bases; bases with no gene match: 12. The V gene's germline CDR1 is SGHTA and CDR2 FQGTGA. The DNA of the CDR3 is TGTGCCAGCAGCCTCATAGCGGGTCCTAGGGACAATGAGCAGTTCTTC. It yields the protein CASSLIAGPRDNEQFF.

This sequence joins TRBV2 and TRBJ2-5; 9 bases are a match to TRBD2. The J call may be in error: the DNA end matches TRBJ2-7 better. Per the germline V gene, CDR1 is SNHLY and CDR2 is FYNNEI. This CDR3 comprises 18 residues. The CDR3 protein is CASSERLAGTTISYEQYF. CDR3 DNA: TGTGCCAGCAGTGAAAGGCTAGCGGGAACTACCATCTCCTACGAGCAGTACTTC.